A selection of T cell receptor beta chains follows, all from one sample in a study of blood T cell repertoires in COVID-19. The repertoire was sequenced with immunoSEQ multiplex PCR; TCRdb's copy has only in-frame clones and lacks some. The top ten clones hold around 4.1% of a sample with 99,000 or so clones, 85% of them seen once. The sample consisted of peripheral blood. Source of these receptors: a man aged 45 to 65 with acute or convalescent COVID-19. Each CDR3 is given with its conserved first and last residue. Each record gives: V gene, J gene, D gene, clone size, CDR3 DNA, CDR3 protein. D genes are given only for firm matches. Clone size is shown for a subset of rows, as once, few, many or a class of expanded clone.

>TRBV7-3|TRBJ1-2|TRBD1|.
TGTGCCAGCAGCGCCGGGACAGGGACGAGCTACACCTTC
CASSAGTGTSYTF
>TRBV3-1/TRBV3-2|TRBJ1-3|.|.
TGTGCCAGCAGCCCACAGGACGCTGGAAACACCATATATTTT
CASSPQDAGNTIYF
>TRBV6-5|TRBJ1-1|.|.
TGTGCCAGCAGCCTCGCGAAACGGGGCACTGAAGCTTTCTTT
CASSLAKRGTEAFF
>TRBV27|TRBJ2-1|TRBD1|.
TGTGCCAGCAGTAAACTGACAGGGGTGACCTACAATGAGCAGTTCTTC
CASSKLTGVTYNEQFF
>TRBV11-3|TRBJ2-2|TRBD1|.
TGTGCCAGCAGCCAGCGACAGGGTACCACCGGGGAGCTGTTTTTT
CASSQRQGTTGELFF
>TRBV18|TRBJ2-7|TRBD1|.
TGTGCCAGCTCACCACCGGGACAGGGGACCTACGAGCAGTACTTC
CASSPPGQGTYEQYF
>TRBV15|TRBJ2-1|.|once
TGTGCCACCAGCAGAGATCTGGCTAGCAGTTACAATGAGCAGTTCTTC
CATSRDLASSYNEQFF
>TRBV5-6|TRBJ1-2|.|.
TGTGCCAGCAGCTTGGCGGGGGACTATGGCTACACCTTC
CASSLAGDYGYTF
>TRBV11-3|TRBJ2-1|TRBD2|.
TGTGCCAGCAGAGCTACCTCTAGCGGGAGTATCTACAATGAGCAGTTCTTC
CASRATSSGSIYNEQFF
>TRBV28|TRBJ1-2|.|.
TGTGCCAGCGCAGGGAACTATGGCTACACCTTC
CASAGNYGYTF
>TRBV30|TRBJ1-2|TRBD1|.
TGTGCCTGGAGTTCGGACAGGGGAGGTGGCTACACCTTC
CAWSSDRGGGYTF
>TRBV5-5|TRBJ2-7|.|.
TGTGCCAGCAGCTTCAGGGGCGATGGAACCTACGAGCAGTACTTC
CASSFRGDGTYEQYF
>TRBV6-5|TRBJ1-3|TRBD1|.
TGTGCCAGCAGCTTTCAGGGGGTCGGAAACACCATATATTTT
CASSFQGVGNTIYF
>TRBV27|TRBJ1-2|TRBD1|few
TGTGCCAGCAGTTTAGGGACAGAAGTCGCCGAAACCGCTAACTATGGCTACACCTTC
CASSLGTEVAETANYGYTF
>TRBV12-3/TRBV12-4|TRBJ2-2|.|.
TGTGCCAGCAGTTCGTACACCGGGGAGCTGTTTTTT
CASSSYTGELFF
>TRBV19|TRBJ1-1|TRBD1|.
TGTGCCAGTAGTATAGATCGGGACAGGGGGCGGAACACTGAAGCTTTCTTT
CASSIDRDRGRNTEAFF
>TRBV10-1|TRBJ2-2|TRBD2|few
TGCGCCAGCAGACCCGGGACTAGCGGCACCGGGGAGCTGTTTTTT
CASRPGTSGTGELFF
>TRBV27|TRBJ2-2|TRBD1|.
TGTGCCAGCAGGGCCGCCGGGACAGGGAACACCGGGGAGCTGTTTTTT
CASRAAGTGNTGELFF
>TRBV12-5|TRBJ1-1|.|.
TGTGCTAGTGGTTTTACGGTGGGGGCGAACACTGAAGCTTTCTTT
CASGFTVGANTEAFF
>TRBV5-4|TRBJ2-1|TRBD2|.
TGTGCCAGCAGCCTGGGACTAGCGGGAGGAACCTACAATGAGCAGTTCTTC
CASSLGLAGGTYNEQFF
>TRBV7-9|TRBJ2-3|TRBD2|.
TGTGCCAGCAGCGTCCGGACTAGCGGAAGAGCGGATACGCAGTATTTT
CASSVRTSGRADTQYF
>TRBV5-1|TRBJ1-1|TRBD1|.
TGCGCCAGCAGCTCGACAGGGGTTGACACTGAAGCTTTCTTT
CASSSTGVDTEAFF
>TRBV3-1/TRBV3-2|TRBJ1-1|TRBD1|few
TGTGCCAGCAGCCAACTTAACAGGGGGGACCGGGGGCCTGAAGCTTTCTTT
CASSQLNRGDRGPEAFF
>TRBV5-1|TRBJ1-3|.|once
TGCGCCAGCAGTTCCGGGACGGAGGGTGTCACCATATATTTT
CASSSGTEGVTIYF
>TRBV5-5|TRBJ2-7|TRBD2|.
TGTGCCAGCAGCACCGGGACTAGGGTCTACGAGCAGTACTTC
CASSTGTRVYEQYF
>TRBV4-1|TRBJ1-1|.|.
TGCGCCAGCAGCCAAGACCCTGGGGGGGCTGTTCAAATTGAAGCTTTCTTT
CASSQDPGGAVQIEAFF
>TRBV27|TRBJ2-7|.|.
TGTGCCAGCAGCCTTCCGGGACATACACCCTACGAGCAGTACTTC
CASSLPGHTPYEQYF
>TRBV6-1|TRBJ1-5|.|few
TGTGCCAGCAGTGAACGGGGAAATCAGCCCCAGCATTTT
CASSERGNQPQHF
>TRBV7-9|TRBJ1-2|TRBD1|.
TGTGCCAGCAGCCTGACAGGGACTAACTATGGCTACACCTTC
CASSLTGTNYGYTF
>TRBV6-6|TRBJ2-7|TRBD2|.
TGTGCCAGCAGTCCTAGCGGGAGGAGCTACGAGCAGTACTTC
CASSPSGRSYEQYF
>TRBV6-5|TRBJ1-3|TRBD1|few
TGTGCCAGCAGTCTAGGACAGGGTGCTGGAAACACCATATATTTT
CASSLGQGAGNTIYF
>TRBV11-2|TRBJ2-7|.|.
TGTGCCAGCAGCTTAAGAGGATGGGAGCAGTACTTC
CASSLRGWEQYF
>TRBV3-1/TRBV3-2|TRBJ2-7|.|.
TGTGCCAGCAGCCCCTCTATTCCAAGGGGGGAGGGCCACGAGCAGTACTTC
CASSPSIPRGEGHEQYF
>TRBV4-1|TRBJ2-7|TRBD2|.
TGCGCCAGCAGCCAAGCTCCTAGCGGGAGTTTCGAGCAGTACTTC
CASSQAPSGSFEQYF
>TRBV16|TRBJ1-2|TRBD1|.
TGTGCCAGCAGCCGCCAGGGGGCCCAGAGCTATGGCTACACCTTC
CASSRQGAQSYGYTF
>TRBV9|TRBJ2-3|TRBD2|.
TGTGCCAGCAGCGTAGGGACTAGCGGGTTGGGAGATACGCAGTATTTT
CASSVGTSGLGDTQYF
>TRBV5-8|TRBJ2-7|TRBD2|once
TGTGCCAGAAGCCCACTAGCGGAGATCTACGAGCAGTACTTC
CARSPLAEIYEQYF
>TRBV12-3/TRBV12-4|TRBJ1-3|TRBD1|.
TGTGCCAGCAAACAGGGGGTTGGGGACATATATTTT
CASKQGVGDIYF
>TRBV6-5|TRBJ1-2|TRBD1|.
TGTGCCAGCAGTTACTTTCAGGGGGTTGATGGCTACACCTTC
CASSYFQGVDGYTF
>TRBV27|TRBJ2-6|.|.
TGTGCCAGCAGTTTAGACAGGACAGTGATCCTCAGCTCTGGGGCCAACGTCCTGACTTTC
CASSLDRTVILSSGANVLTF
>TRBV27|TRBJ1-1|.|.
TGTGCCAGCAGTATTCTCGGTGGAGGCGCTGAAGCTTTCTTT
CASSILGGGAEAFF
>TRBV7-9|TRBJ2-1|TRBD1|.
TGTGCCAGCAGCTCGGCTACCGCGGACAGGCCCGACTGGGATGAGCAGTTCTTC
CASSSATADRPDWDEQFF
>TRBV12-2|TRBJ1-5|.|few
TGTGCAAGTCGCCCCCCAAACATCTGCAATCAGCCCCAGCATTTT
CASRPPNICNQPQHF
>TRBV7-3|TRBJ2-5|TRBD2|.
TGTGCCAGCAGCGCTAGCGGGGGAGAGACCCAGTACTTC
CASSASGGETQYF
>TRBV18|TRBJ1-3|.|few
TGTGCCAGCTCACCAGACTTCTCTGGAAACACCATATATTTT
CASSPDFSGNTIYF
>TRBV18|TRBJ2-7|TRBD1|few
TGTGCCAGCTCACCTGGACAGGGCCTCTCCTACGAGCAGTACTTC
CASSPGQGLSYEQYF
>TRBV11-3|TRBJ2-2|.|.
TGTGCCAGCAGCTTACCGGGACTTACGGGAGCCGGGGAGCTGTTTTTT
CASSLPGLTGAGELFF